The 5 T cell receptor beta chains reported below all come from one sample, sequenced in a study of cytomegalovirus exposure and HLA in healthy donors. Amplification used 60 Vbeta primers and 13 Jbeta primers. This table comes from immunoSEQ multiplex PCR, and its TCRdb copy is limited to in-frame clones, with some not included. Of about 160,000 clones listed, around 78% are singletons. Sequencing was carried out using PBMCs. The source is a female donor in good health and CMV-seronegative.

This sequence joins TRBV29-1 and TRBJ1-1, with 10 bases that match TRBD1. CDR1 SQVTM and CDR2 ANQGSEA come from the germline V gene. The trim removed 7 bases at V and 2 bases at J, leaving 1 base unmatched. The CDR3 loop spans 12 amino acids. CDR3 DNA: TGCAGCGGGGACAGGGGAAACACTGAAGCTTTCTTT. Translating gives CSGDRGNTEAFF.

This clone was counted a few times. The chain combines TRBV11-2 with TRBJ2-5; 7 nucleotides agree with TRBD2. The junction had 5 bases not matched to a gene; V was cut back by 1 base and J by 0 bases. The CDR3 has 16 residues. CDR1 and CDR2 from the germline V gene are SGHAT and FQNNGV. The DNA for the CDR3 is TGTGCCAGCAGCTTAGGGGACTATTACTACCAAGAGACCCAGTACTTC. Amino acid sequence: CASSLGDYYYQETQYF.

The chain recombines TRBV7-2 with TRBJ2-1; 12 bases are a match to TRBD2. Germline CDR1 and CDR2: SGHTA and FQGNSA. V lost 2 bases and J lost 7; bases outside the gene matches: 9. The CDR3 is made up of 17 amino acids. CDR3 in DNA: TGTGCCAGCAGCTTAAACCCATTTCTAGCGGGAGGGAATGAGCAGTTCTTC. Translating it yields CASSLNPFLAGGNEQFF.

The chain combines TRBV9 with TRBJ1-1; 7 nucleotides agree with TRBD1. From germline, CDR1 is SGDLS and CDR2 YYNGEE. After removal of 4 bases from V and 1 base from J, the junction contained 7 bases not matched to a gene. This CDR3 has 15 residues. CDR3 bases: TGTGCCAGCAGCCTCCGGGACAGAGAGAACACTGAAGCTTTCTTT. Translating it yields CASSLRDRENTEAFF.

The rearrangement joins TRBV5-4 to TRBJ2-1; the match to TRBD2 covers 8 bases. The CDR3 is 16 amino acids. V lost 0 bases, J lost 2 bases, and 4 bases stayed unmatched. Germline loops: CDR1 SGHNT, CDR2 YYREEE (reference sequence). The CDR3 region has the DNA TGTGCCAGCAGCTTGGCCGGGACTAGGGCCTACAATGAGCAGTTCTTC. Its translation: CASSLAGTRAYNEQFF.